This T cell receptor (beta chain) was sequenced during a study of vaccination and CD4 T cells after COVID-19. Regarding the study as a whole: Median roughly 86% of reactive clones detected in convalescent patients emerged only post-vaccination.

Described treatment: approximately nine-day PBMC culture with coronavirus spike peptide pools or control peptides (ViraFEST assay). Expansion of antigen-specific T cells with peptide pools by ViraFEST preceded sequencing of TCRs. The CDR3 is 13 amino acids. The V and J ends lost 6 bases and 2 bases respectively, with 12 bases between them. Germline assignment: CDR1 DFQATT and CDR2 SNEGSKA (reference sequence). Cultured CD4+ T-cell DNA underwent Oncomine TCR Beta short-read sequencing. Genomic DNA was isolated from CD4+ T cells that had been cultured. TCRdb itself ran the PCR reads through MiXCR, one entry per CDR3 protein. The sample includes some 10,000 distinct CDR3 sequences, roughly 60% of them seen just once. Notes on this clonotype: Its cognate antigen is unknown.

The receptor was isolated from a human donor who had recovered from COVID-19. The sequencing input was CD4+ T cells from blood, cultured in vitro. V is TRBV20-1 and J is TRBJ2-3; D may match TRBD1 or TRBD2 (5 bases each). CDR3 in DNA: TGCAGTGCAGCCCCGGGGCTCACAGATACGCAGTATTTT. Its protein is CSAAPGLTDTQYF.